A selection of T cell receptor beta chains follows, all from one sample in a study of T cell clones after liver transplantation. TCRdb keeps only in-frame clones here, not all; method: immunoSEQ multiplex PCR. The top ten clones hold less than 3% of a sample with about 72,000 clones, roughly 90% of them seen once. The sample here was CD4+ T cells from blood, taken before liver transplant. The origin of the receptors is a human donor who received a liver transplant. The CDR3 runs from the conserved cysteine through the conserved F or W. A D gene is named only where the DNA matches it firmly. Some rows mark clone size as missing; the rest say once, few, many or name a class of expanded clone.

D gene	V gene	J gene	clone size	CDR3 DNA	CDR3 protein
-	TRBV5-1	TRBJ2-3	-	TGCGCCAGCAGCTTTTTCCCCCTAAGTGGGAGTCCAGATACGCAGTATTTT	CASSFFPLSGSPDTQYF
TRBD1	TRBV7-7	TRBJ2-2	-	TGTGCCAGCAGCTCGGGACAGGGGAACGGGGAGCTGTTTTTT	CASSSGQGNGELFF
TRBD1	TRBV5-1	TRBJ2-7	once	TGCGCCAGCACCCTTTCTCCCGGGACAGACGAGCAGTACTTC	CASTLSPGTDEQYF
-	TRBV2	TRBJ1-2	-	TGTGCCAGCAGTGTTCAGGATGGCTACACCTTC	CASSVQDGYTF
-	TRBV29-1	TRBJ2-7	once	TGCAGCGTTGATCACGGCTACGAGCAGTACTTC	CSVDHGYEQYF
-	TRBV9	TRBJ2-2	-	TGTGCCAGCAGCGTAGCTCTGGACAGCACCGGGGAGCTGTTTTTT	CASSVALDSTGELFF
-	TRBV28	TRBJ1-2	-	TGTGCCAGCACCAGGGAGATCGATGGCTACACCTTC	CASTREIDGYTF
-	TRBV2	TRBJ1-5	-	TGTGCCAGCATGGAGACACGGAGTACACCCCCGCATTTT	CASMETRSTPPHF
TRBD2	TRBV11-2	TRBJ2-1	-	TGTGCCAGCAGCTTAAATCCTAGCGGGAGGAGGGGGGAGTTCTTC	CASSLNPSGRRGEFF
-	TRBV11-1	TRBJ2-2	-	TGTGCCAGCGGGGGTTGGAGCGGTTTGAACACCGGGGAGCTGTTTTTT	CASGGWSGLNTGELFF
-	TRBV4-1	TRBJ1-6	-	TGCGCCAGCAGCCAAATCAACTCCTATAATTCACCCCTCCACTTT	CASSQINSYNSPLHF
-	TRBV5-1	TRBJ1-1	once	TGCGCCAGCAGCTTGGAGGTTGTTGGGCCTGAAGCTTTCTTT	CASSLEVVGPEAFF
-	TRBV7-2	TRBJ1-4	-	TGTGCCAGCAGCCTGAAGGCTTCTGAAAAACTGTTTTTT	CASSLKASEKLFF
-	TRBV5-1	TRBJ2-5	-	TGCGCCAGCAAGTGGGGGAGCGGAGAGACCCAGTACTTC	CASKWGSGETQYF
TRBD2	TRBV18	TRBJ2-7	-	TGTGCCAGCTCACCGGGACTAGTGACTACCTACGAGCAGTACTTC	CASSPGLVTTYEQYF
-	TRBV21-1	TRBJ2-1	-	TGTGCCAGCAGCAACCAGGGGGCTAGCGGGAAGGATGAGCAGTTCTTC	CASSNQGASGKDEQFF
-	TRBV5-1	TRBJ2-1	-	TGCGCCAGCAGCCCACAGGAAGATGAGCAGTTCTTC	CASSPQEDEQFF
-	TRBV11-3	TRBJ2-6	-	TGTGCCAGCAGCTTAGGGATGGGGGCCAACGTCCTGACTTTC	CASSLGMGANVLTF
-	TRBV7-3	TRBJ1-3	-	TGTGCCAGCAGCTTAACGTCGGCAGGCTCTGGAAACACCATATATTTT	CASSLTSAGSGNTIYF
-	TRBV29-1	TRBJ2-6	-	TGCAGCGTTGAAGATTCGACAGGAAGCTCTGGGGCCAACGTCCTGACTTTC	CSVEDSTGSSGANVLTF
TRBD2	TRBV27	TRBJ2-3	-	TGTGCCAGCAGTTGGGGGGGTGGGACTAGCTCAGATACGCAGTATTTT	CASSWGGGTSSDTQYF
-	TRBV30	TRBJ2-4	-	TGTGCCTGGAGCGCTCGGCAGGGGGCCAAAAACATTCAGTACTTC	CAWSARQGAKNIQYF
-	TRBV2	TRBJ2-7	-	TGTGCCAGCAATTCCGGGGACACAATTTACGAGCAGTACTTC	CASNSGDTIYEQYF
TRBD2	TRBV4-3	TRBJ2-5	-	TGCGCCAGCAGCCAAGAAAGAGGACTAGCGGGAGGTACAGAGACCCAGTACTTC	CASSQERGLAGGTETQYF
TRBD1	TRBV6-5	TRBJ2-7	-	TGTGCCAGCAGTTCCTGGACAGGGTTTTCCTACGAGCAGTACTTC	CASSSWTGFSYEQYF
TRBD1	TRBV5-1	TRBJ2-3	-	TGCGCCAGCAGCCCGGACAGGGTGCGGGATACGCAGTATTTT	CASSPDRVRDTQYF
TRBD1	TRBV11-3	TRBJ1-1	-	TGTGCCAGCAGCTTAGGGGAGGGGGCTTATGGGGCGAACACTGAAGCTTTCTTT	CASSLGEGAYGANTEAFF
TRBD2	TRBV5-5	TRBJ2-7	-	TGTGCCAGCAGCTGGGGGACTAGCAGCTACGAGCAGTACTTC	CASSWGTSSYEQYF
TRBD1	TRBV5-1	TRBJ2-5	few	TGCGCCAGCAGCTCCAGGGGGCGCACCCAAGAGACCCAGTACTTC	CASSSRGRTQETQYF
TRBD2	TRBV11-3	TRBJ2-3	-	TGTGCCAGCAGGAGCGGGAGTGGAACAGATACGCAGTATTTT	CASRSGSGTDTQYF
-	TRBV19	TRBJ1-2	-	TGTGCCAGTAGTATAGAGGGCAGGGGTTATGGCTACACCTTC	CASSIEGRGYGYTF
-	TRBV29-1	TRBJ2-7	-	TGCAGCGTTGTGAAGGGACCAACCTCTTCCTACGAGCAGTACTTC	CSVVKGPTSSYEQYF
-	TRBV19	TRBJ1-5	-	TGTGCCAGTAGTAGCCGGGATCTCAATCAGCCCCAGCATTTT	CASSSRDLNQPQHF
TRBD1	TRBV29-1	TRBJ2-5	-	TGCAGCGTGGGAGGGGACAGGGGTTTCATTGAGACCCAGTACTTC	CSVGGDRGFIETQYF
-	TRBV5-1	TRBJ2-1	once	TGCGCCAGCAGCTCACTAGGGGGGAATGAGCAGTTCTTC	CASSSLGGNEQFF
TRBD2	TRBV11-2	TRBJ2-3	-	TGTGCCAGCAGCTTAGTTCTCCTGACTAGCGGGATAGCAGATACGCAGTATTTT	CASSLVLLTSGIADTQYF
TRBD1	TRBV29-1	TRBJ1-4	-	TGCAGCGTTGGCCAGGGGGCGAGGGAAAAACTGTTTTTT	CSVGQGAREKLFF
-	TRBV6-1	TRBJ2-5	-	TGTGCCAGCAGTGTCATGTACCAAGAGACCCAGTACTTC	CASSVMYQETQYF
-	TRBV7-2	TRBJ2-2	once	TGTGCCAGCAGCTTAACAGGCGGGAACACCGGGGAGCTGTTTTTT	CASSLTGGNTGELFF
-	TRBV5-4	TRBJ2-1	-	TGTGCCAGCAGCAAACAGGTTTCCTACAATGAGCAGTTCTTC	CASSKQVSYNEQFF
-	TRBV11-2	TRBJ1-1	few	TGTGCCAGCAGCTTAGAGCACATTCGAGGTACTGAAGCTTTCTTT	CASSLEHIRGTEAFF
-	TRBV28	TRBJ1-4	-	TGTGCCAGCAGTTTACGCGTTTTGGAGGACAGTAATGAAAAACTGTTTTTT	CASSLRVLEDSNEKLFF
TRBD2	TRBV5-1	TRBJ2-5	-	TGCGCCAGCAGCTTGGACGGGGGGTTGGAGACCCAGTACTTC	CASSLDGGLETQYF